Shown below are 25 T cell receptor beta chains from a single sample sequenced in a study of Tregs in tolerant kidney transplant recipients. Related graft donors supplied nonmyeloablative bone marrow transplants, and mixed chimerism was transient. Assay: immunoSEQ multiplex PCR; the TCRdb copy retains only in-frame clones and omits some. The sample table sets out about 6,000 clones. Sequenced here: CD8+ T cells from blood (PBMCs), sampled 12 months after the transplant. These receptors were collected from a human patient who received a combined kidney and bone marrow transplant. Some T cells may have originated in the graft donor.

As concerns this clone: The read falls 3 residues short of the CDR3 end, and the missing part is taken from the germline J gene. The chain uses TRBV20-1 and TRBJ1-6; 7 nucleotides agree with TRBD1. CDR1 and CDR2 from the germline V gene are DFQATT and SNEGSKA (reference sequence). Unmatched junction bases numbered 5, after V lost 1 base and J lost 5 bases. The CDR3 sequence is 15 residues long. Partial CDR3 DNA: TGCAGTGCTAGAGCGGGACAGCAAAATAATTCACCC. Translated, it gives CSARAGQQNNSP. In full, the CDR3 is CSARAGQQNNSPLHF.

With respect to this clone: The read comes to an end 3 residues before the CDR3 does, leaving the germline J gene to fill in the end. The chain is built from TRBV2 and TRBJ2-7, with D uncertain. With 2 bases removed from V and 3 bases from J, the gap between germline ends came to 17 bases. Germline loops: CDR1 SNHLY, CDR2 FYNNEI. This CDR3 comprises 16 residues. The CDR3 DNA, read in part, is TGTGCCAGCAGTGAACCTACCGACATCTTGTACTACGAG. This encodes CASSEPTDILYYE. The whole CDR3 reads CASSEPTDILYYEQYF.

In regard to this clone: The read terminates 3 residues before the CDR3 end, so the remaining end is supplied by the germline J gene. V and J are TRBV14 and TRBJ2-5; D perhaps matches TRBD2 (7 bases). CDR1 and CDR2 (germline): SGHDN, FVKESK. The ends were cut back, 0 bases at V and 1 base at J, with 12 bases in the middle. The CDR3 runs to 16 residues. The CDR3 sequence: CASSQDRGAFQETQYF. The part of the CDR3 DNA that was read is TGTGCCAGCAGCCAAGACCGGGGGGCGTTCCAAGAGACC.

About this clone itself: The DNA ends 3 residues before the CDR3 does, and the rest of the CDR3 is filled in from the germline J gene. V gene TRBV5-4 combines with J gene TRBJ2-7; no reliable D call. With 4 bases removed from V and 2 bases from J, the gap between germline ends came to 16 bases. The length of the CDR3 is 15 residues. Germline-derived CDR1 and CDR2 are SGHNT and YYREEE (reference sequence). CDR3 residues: CASSPAISETYEQYF. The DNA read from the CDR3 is TGTGCCAGCAGCCCTGCGATATCCGAGACCTACGAG.

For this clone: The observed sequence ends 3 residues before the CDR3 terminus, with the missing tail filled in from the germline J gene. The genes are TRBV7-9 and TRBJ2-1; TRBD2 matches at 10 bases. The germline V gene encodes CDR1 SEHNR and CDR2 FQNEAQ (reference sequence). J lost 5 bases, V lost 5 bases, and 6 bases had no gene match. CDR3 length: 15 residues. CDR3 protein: CASSLETSGNNEQFF. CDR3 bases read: TGTGCCAGCAGCCTAGAAACTAGCGGGAACAATGAG.

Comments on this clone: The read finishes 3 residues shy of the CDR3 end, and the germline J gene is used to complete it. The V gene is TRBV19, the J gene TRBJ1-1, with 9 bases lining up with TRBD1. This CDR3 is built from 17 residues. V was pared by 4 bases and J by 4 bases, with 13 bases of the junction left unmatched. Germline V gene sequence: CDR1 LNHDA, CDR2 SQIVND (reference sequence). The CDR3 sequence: CASSTVGVTGGSTEAFF. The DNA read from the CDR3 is TGTGCCAGTAGTACCGTGGGGGTGACAGGGGGAAGCACTGAA. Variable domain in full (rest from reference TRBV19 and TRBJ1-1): DGGITQSPKYLFRKEGQNVTLSCEQNLNHDAMYWYRQDPGQGLRLIYYSQIVNDFQKGDIAEGYSVSREKKESFPLTVTSAQKNPTAFYLCASSTVGVTGGSTEAFFGQGTRLTVV.

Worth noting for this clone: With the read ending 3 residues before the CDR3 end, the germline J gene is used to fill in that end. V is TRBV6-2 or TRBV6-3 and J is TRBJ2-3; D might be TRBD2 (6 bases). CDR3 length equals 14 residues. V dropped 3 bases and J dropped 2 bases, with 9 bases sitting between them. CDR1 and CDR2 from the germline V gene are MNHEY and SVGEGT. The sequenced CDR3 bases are TGTGCCAGCAGTTATTGGACTATCACAGATACG. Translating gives CASSYWTITDT. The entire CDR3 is CASSYWTITDTQYF.

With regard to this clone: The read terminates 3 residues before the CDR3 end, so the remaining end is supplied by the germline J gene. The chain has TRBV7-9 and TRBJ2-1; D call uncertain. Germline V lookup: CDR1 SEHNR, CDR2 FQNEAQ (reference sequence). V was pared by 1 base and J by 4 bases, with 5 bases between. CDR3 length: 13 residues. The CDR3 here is CASSLGPYNEQFF. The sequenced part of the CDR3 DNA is TGTGCCAGCAGCTTAGGGCCTTACAATGAG.

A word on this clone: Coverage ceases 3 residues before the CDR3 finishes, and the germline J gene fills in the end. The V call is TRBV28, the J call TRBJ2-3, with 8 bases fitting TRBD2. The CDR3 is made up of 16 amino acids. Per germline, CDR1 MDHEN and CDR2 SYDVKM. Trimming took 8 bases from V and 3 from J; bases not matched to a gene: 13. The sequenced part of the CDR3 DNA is TGTGCCAGCCGACTAACAGCGGGAGTAGTTACAGATACG. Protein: CASRLTAGVVTDT. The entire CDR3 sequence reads CASRLTAGVVTDTQYF.

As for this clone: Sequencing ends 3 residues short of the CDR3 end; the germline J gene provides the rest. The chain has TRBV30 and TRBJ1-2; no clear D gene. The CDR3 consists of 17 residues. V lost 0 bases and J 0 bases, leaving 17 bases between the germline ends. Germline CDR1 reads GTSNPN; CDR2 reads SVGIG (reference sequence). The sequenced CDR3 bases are TGTGCCTGGAGTGTACTCACGGACTTAATGGCTAACTATGGC. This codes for CAWSVLTDLMANYG. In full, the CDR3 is CAWSVLTDLMANYGYTF.

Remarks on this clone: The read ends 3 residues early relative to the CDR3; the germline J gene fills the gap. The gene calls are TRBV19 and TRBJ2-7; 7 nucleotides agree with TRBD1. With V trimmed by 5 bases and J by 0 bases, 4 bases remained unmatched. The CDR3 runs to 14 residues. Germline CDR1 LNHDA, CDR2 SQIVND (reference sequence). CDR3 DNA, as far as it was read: TGTGCCAGTAGTGACAGGGACACCTCCTACGAG. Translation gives CASSDRDTSYE. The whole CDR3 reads CASSDRDTSYEQYF. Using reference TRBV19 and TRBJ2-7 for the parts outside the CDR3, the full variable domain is DGGITQSPKYLFRKEGQNVTLSCEQNLNHDAMYWYRQDPGQGLRLIYYSQIVNDFQKGDIAEGYSVSREKKESFPLTVTSAQKNPTAFYLCASSDRDTSYEQYFGPGTRLTVT.

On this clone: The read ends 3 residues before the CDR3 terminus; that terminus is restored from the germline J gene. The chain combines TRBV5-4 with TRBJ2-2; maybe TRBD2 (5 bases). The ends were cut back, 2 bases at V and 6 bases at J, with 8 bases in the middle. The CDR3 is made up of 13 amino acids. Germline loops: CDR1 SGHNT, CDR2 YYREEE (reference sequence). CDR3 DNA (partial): TGTGCCAGCAGCTTAAGAGGGCCCGGGGAG. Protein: CASSLRGPGE. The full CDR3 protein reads CASSLRGPGELFF. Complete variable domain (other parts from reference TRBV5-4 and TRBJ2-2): ETGVTQSPTHLIKTRGQQVTLRCSSQSGHNTVSWYQQALGQGPQFIFQYYREEENGRGNFPPRFSGLQFPNYSSELNVNALELDDSALYLCASSLRGPGELFFGEGSRLTVL.

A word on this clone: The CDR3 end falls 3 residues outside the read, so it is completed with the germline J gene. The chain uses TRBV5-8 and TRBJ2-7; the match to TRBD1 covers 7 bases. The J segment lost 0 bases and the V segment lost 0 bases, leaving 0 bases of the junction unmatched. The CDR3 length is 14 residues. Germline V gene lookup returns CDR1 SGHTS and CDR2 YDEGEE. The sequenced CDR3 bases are TGTGCCAGCAGCTTGGGGGACAGCTCCTACGAG. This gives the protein CASSLGDSSYE. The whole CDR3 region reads CASSLGDSSYEQYF.

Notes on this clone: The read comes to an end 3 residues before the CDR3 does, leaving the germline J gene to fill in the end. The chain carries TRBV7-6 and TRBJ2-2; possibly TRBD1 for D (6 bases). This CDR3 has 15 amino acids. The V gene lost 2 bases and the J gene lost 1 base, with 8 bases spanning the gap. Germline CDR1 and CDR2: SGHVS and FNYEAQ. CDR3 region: CASSLSGENTGELFF. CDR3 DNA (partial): TGTGCCAGCAGCTTATCAGGGGAGAACACCGGGGAG.

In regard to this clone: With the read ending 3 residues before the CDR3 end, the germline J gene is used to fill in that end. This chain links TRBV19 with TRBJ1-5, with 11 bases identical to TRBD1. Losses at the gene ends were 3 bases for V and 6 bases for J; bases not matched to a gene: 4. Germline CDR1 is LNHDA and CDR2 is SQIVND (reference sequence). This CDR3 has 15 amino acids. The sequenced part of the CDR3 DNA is TGTGCCAGTAGTATCCCGGACAGGGGGCCTCAGCCC. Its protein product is CASSIPDRGPQP. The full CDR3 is CASSIPDRGPQPQHF.

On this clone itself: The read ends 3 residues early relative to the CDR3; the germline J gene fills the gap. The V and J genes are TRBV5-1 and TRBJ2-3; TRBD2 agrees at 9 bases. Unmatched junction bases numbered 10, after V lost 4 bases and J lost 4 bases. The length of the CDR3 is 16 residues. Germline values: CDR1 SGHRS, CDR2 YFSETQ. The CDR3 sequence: CASSRSGGHASDTQYF. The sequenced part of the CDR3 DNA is TGCGCCAGCAGCCGTAGCGGGGGACACGCTTCAGATACG.

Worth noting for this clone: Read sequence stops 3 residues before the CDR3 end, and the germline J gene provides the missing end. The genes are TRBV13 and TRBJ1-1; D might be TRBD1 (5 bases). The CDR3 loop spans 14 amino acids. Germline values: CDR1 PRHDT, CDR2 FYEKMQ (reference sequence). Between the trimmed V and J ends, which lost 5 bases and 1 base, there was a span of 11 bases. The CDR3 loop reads CASSPRTKNTEAFF. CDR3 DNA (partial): TGTGCCAGCAGCCCCCGGACAAAGAACACTGAA.

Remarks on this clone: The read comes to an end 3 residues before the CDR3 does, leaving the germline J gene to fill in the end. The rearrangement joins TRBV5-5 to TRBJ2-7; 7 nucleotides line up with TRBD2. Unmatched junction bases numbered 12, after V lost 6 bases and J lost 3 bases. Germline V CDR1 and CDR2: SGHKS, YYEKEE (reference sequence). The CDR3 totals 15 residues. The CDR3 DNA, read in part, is TGTGCCAGCACCCCCACGGCGGGAGCGTACTACGAG. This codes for CASTPTAGAYYE. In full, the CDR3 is CASTPTAGAYYEQYF.

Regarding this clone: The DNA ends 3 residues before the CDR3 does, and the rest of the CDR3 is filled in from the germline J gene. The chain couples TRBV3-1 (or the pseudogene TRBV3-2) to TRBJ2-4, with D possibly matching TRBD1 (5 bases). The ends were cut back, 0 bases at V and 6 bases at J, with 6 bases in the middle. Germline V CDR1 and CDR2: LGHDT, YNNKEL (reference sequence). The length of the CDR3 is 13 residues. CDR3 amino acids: CASSQERGNIQYF. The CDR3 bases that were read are TGTGCCAGCAGCCAAGAAAGGGGAAACATT.

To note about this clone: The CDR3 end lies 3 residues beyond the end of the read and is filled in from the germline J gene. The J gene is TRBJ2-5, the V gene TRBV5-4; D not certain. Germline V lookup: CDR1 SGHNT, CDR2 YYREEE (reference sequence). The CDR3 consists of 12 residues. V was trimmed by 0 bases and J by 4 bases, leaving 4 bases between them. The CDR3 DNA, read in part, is TGTGCCAGCAGCTTGGCCGGAGAGACC. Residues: CASSLAGET. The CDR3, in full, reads CASSLAGETQYF.

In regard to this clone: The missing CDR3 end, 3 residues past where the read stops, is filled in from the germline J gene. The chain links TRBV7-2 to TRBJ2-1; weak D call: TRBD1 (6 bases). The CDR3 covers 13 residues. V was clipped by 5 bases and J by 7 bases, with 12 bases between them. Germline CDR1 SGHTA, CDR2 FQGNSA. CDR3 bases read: TGTGCCAGCAGCCCTCTTAGGGGGAATGAG. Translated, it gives CASSPLRGNE. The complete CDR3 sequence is CASSPLRGNEQFF.

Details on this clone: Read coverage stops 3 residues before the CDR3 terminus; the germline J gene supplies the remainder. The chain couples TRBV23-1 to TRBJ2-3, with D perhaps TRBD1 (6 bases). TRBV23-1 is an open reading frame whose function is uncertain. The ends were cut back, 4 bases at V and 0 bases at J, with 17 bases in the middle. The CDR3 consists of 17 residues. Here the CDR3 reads CASSRLRGKASTDTQYF. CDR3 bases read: TGCGCCAGCAGTCGACTCAGGGGAAAAGCTAGCACAGATACG.

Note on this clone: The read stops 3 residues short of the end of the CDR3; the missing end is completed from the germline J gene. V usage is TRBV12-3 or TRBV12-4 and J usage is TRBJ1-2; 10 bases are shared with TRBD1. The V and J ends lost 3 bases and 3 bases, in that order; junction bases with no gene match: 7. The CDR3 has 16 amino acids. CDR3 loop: CASSLRPGQGDYGYTF. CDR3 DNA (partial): TGTGCCAGCAGTTTGAGACCTGGACAGGGGGACTATGGC.

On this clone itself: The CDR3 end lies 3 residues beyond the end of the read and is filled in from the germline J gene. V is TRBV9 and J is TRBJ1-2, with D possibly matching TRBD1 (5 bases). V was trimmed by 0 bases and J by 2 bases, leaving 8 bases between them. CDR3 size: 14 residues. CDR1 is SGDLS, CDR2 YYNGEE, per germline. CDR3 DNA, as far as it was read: TGTGCCAGCAGCGTAGGGGGGGGAAACTATGGC. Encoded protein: CASSVGGGNYG. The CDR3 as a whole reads CASSVGGGNYGYTF.

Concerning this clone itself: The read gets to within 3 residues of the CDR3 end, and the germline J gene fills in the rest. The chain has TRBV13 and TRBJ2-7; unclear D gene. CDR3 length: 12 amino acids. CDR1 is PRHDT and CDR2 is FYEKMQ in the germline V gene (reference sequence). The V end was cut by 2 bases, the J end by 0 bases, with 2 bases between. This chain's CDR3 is CASSLYSYEQYF. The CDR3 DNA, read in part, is TGTGCCAGCAGCTTATACTCCTACGAG.